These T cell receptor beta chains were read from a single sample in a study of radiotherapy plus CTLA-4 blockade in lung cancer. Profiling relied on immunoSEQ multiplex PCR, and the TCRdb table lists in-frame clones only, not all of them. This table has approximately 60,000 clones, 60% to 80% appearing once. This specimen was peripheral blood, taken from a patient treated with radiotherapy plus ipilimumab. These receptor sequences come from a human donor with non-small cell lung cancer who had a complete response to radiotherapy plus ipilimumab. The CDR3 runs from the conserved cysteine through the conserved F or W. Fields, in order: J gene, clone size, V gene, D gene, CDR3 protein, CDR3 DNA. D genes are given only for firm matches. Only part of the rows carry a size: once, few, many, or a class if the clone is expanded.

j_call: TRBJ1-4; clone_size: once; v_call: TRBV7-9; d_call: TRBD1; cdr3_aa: CASSLKGAGGPANEKLFF; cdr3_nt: TGTGCCAGCAGCTTAAAAGGGGCAGGGGGCCCGGCTAATGAAAAACTGTTTTTT
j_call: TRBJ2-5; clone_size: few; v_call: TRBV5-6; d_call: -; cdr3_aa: CASSSIQETQYF; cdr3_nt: TGTGCCAGCAGCTCTATCCAAGAGACCCAGTACTTC
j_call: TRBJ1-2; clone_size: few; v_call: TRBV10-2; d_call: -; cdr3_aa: CASYLGSRGYTF; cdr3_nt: TGCGCCAGTTACCTGGGGAGTCGCGGCTACACCTTC
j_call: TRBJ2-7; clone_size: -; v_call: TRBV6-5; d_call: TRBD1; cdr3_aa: CASKRQGWQYF; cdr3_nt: TGTGCCAGCAAACGACAGGGTTGGCAGTACTTC
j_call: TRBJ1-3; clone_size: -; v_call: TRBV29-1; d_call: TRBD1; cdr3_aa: CSSQTDRDGNTIYF; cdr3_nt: TGCAGCTCCCAAACGGACAGGGATGGAAACACCATATATTTT
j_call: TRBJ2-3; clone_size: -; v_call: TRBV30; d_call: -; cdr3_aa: CAYSERKGGDTQYF; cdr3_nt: TGTGCCTACTCGGAACGGAAGGGGGGAGATACGCAGTATTTT
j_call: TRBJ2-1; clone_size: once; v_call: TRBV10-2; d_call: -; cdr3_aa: CASRGSGSYNEQFF; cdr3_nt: TGCGCCAGCAGGGGCTCCGGTTCTTACAATGAGCAGTTCTTC
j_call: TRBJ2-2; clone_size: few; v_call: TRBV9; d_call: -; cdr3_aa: CASSVLGGRELFF; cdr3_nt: TGTGCCAGCAGCGTACTGGGGGGCCGGGAGCTGTTTTTT
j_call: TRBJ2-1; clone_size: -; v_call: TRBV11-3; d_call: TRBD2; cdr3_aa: CASSPAGTSGSNEQFF; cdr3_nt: TGTGCCAGCAGCCCCGCCGGGACTAGCGGGAGCAATGAGCAGTTCTTC
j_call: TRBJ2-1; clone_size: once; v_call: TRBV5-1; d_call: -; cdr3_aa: CASSLASNEQFF; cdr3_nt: TGCGCCAGCAGCTTGGCAAGCAATGAGCAGTTCTTC
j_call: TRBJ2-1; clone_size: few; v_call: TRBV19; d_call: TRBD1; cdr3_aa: CASNRDRTYNEQFF; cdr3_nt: TGTGCCAGTAACCGGGACAGGACCTACAATGAGCAGTTCTTC
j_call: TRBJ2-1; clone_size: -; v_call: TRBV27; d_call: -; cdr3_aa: CASSLGGNYNEQFF; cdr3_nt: TGTGCCAGCAGTTTAGGGGGAAACTACAATGAGCAGTTCTTC
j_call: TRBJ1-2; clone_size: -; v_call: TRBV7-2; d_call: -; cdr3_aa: CASSLRLFGYTF; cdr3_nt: TGTGCCAGCAGCTTACGTTTATTTGGCTACACCTTC
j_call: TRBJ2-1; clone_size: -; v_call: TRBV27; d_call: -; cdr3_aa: CASSFPLRNEQFF; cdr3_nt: TGTGCCAGCAGTTTTCCCTTGAGAAATGAGCAGTTCTTC
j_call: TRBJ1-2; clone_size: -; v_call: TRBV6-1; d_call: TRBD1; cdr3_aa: CASSLGGASYGYTF; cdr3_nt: TGTGCCAGCAGCCTAGGGGGCGCGAGCTATGGCTACACCTTC
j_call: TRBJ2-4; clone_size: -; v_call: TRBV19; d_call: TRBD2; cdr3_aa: CASSIVGLAGDLAKNIQYF; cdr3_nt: TGTGCCAGTAGTATAGTAGGACTAGCGGGGGATTTAGCCAAAAACATTCAGTACTTC
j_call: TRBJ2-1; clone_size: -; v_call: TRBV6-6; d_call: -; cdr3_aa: CASRREGAGEQFF; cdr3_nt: TGTGCCAGCAGGAGGGAAGGAGCGGGTGAGCAGTTCTTC
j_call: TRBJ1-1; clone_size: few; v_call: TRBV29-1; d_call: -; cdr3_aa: CSGHISNTEAFF; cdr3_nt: TGCAGCGGCCACATTTCGAACACTGAAGCTTTCTTT
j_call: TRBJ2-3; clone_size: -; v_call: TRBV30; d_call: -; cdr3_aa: CAWSVPRGSTDTQYF; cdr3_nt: TGTGCCTGGAGTGTCCCCCGGGGGAGTACAGATACGCAGTATTTT
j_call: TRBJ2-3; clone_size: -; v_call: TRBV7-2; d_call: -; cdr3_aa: CASSLGWGDTQYF; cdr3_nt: TGTGCCAGCAGCTTAGGGTGGGGAGATACGCAGTATTTT
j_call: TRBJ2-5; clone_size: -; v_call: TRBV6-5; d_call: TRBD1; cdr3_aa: CASSQTGGRETQYF; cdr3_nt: TGTGCCAGCAGCCAGACAGGGGGGAGAGAGACCCAGTACTTC
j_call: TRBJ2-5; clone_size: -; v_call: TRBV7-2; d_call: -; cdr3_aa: CASSFGSATQYF; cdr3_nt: TGTGCCAGCAGCTTTGGCAGTGCGACCCAGTACTTC
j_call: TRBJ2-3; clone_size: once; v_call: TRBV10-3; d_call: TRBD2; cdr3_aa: CAIATSGRAGSTDTQYF; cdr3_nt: TGTGCCATCGCGACTAGCGGGAGGGCCGGTAGCACAGATACGCAGTATTTT
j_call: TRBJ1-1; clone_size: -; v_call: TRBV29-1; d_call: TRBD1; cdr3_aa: CSVIPYLRDRGNTEAFF; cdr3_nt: TGCAGCGTTATACCGTACCTCCGGGACAGGGGAAACACTGAAGCTTTCTTT
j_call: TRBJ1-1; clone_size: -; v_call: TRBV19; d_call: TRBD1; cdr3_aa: CASSLIGQGGTEAFF; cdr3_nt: TGTGCCAGTAGCCTAATCGGACAGGGTGGCACTGAAGCTTTCTTT
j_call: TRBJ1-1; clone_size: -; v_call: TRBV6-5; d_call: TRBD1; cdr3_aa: CASGQGTEAFF; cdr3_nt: TGTGCCAGTGGACAGGGCACTGAAGCTTTCTTT
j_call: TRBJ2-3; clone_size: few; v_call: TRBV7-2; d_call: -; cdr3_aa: CASSWVLGTDTQYF; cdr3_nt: TGTGCCAGCAGCTGGGTCCTGGGCACAGATACGCAGTATTTT
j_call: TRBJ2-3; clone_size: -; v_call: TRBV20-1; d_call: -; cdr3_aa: CSARTGDTQYF; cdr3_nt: TGCAGTGCTAGAACGGGAGATACGCAGTATTTT
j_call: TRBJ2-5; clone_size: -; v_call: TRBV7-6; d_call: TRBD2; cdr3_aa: CASSQQLAGAETQYF; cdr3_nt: TGTGCCAGCAGCCAACAACTAGCGGGGGCGGAAACCCAGTACTTC
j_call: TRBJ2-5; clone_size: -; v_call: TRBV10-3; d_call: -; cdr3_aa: CATRGSQETQYF; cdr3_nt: TGTGCCACGAGGGGGAGTCAAGAGACCCAGTACTTC
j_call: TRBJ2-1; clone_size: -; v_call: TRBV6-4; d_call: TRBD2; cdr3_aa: CASSYGLVNNERFF; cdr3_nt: TGTGCCAGCAGTTATGGACTAGTTAACAATGAGCGGTTCTTC
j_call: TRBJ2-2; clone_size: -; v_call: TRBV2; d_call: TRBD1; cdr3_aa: CASSEGTGGTGELFF; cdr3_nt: TGTGCCAGCAGTGAAGGGACAGGGGGCACCGGGGAGCTGTTTTTT
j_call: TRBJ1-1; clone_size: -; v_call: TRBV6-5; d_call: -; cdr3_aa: CASSYSPRNTEAFF; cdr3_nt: TGTGCCAGCAGTTACAGCCCAAGAAACACTGAAGCTTTCTTT
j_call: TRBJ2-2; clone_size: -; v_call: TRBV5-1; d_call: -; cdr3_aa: CASSPVKGTGELFF; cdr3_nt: TGCGCCAGCAGCCCCGTAAAGGGCACCGGGGAGCTGTTTTTT
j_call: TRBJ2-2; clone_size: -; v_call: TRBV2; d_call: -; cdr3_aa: CASSEVYTGELFF; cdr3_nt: TGTGCCAGCAGTGAAGTCTACACCGGGGAGCTGTTTTTT
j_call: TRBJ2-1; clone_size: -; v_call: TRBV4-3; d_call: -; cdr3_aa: CASSQDRGPTDNEQFF; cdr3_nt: TGCGCCAGCAGCCAAGATCGGGGACCCACTGACAATGAGCAGTTCTTC
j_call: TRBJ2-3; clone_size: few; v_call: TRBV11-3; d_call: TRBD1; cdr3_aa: CASSLGSGTGGADTQYF; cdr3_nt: TGTGCCAGCAGCTTAGGGTCCGGGACAGGGGGCGCAGATACGCAGTATTTT
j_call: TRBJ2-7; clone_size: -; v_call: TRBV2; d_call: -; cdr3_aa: CASSRTETYEQYF; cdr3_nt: TGTGCCAGCAGTAGGACAGAAACCTACGAGCAGTACTTC
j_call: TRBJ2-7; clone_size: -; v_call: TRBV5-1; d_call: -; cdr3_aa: CASSLGWGAEEQYF; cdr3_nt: TGCGCCAGCAGCCTCGGATGGGGGGCTGAGGAGCAGTACTTC
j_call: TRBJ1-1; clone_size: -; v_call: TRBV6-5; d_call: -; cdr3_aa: CASRESIGNAEAFF; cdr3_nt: TGTGCCAGCAGGGAGTCCATCGGGAACGCTGAAGCTTTCTTT
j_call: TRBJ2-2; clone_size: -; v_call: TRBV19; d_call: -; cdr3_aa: CASTPTRGTGELFF; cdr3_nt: TGTGCCAGTACCCCAACTAGGGGCACCGGGGAGCTGTTTTTT
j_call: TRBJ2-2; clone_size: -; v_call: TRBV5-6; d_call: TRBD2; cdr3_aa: CASSFRRGSGELFF; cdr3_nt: TGTGCCAGCAGCTTTCGGCGGGGGTCCGGGGAGCTGTTTTTT
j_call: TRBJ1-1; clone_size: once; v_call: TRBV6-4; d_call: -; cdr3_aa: CASSEPPNPEAFF; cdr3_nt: TGTGCCAGCAGTGAGCCACCCAACCCTGAAGCTTTCTTT
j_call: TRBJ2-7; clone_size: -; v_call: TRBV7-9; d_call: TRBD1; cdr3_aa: CASNPTGQGSYEQYF; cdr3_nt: TGTGCCAGCAACCCGACCGGACAGGGATCCTACGAGCAGTACTTC
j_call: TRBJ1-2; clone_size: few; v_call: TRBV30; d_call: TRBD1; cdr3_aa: CAWSVGTGGMSGYTF; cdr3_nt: TGTGCCTGGAGTGTCGGGACAGGGGGGATGAGTGGCTACACCTTC
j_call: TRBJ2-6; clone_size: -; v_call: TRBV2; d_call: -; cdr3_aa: CASTRAGAGANVLTF; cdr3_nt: TGTGCCAGCACAAGGGCAGGGGCTGGGGCCAACGTCCTGACTTTC
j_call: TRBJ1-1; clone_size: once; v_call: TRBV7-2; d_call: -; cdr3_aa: CASSPQGPTEAFF; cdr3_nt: TGTGCCAGCAGCCCACAGGGACCCACTGAAGCTTTCTTT
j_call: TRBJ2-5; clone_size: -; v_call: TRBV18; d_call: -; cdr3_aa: CASSPGRGDETQYF; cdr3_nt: TGTGCCAGCTCACCCGGCAGGGGGGATGAGACCCAGTACTTC
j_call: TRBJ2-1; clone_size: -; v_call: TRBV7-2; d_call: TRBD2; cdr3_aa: CASSLPGLARLKQFF; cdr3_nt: TGTGCCAGCAGCCTACCGGGACTAGCGCGTCTTAAGCAGTTCTTC
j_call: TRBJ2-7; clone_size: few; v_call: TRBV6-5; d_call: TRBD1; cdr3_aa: CASSRDRRTYEQYF; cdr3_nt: TGTGCCAGCAGTCGGGACAGGAGGACCTACGAGCAGTACTTC